This T cell receptor (beta chain) was documented in a study of OX40 agonist ivuxolimab in advanced cancers. Study overall: Patients were dosed with the agonistic anti-OX40 (CD134) antibody ivuxolimab.

As concerns this clone: Its antigen is currently unknown. At one end the junction does not follow the germline gene, possibly because of a read error.

The study's findings and limits: There was clonal expansion of CD4+ and CD8+ blood T cells by week 6 at 0.1 to 3.0 mg/kg.

The protocol was immunoSEQ multiplex PCR, while the TCRdb copy is restricted to in-frame clones and leaves out a portion. Altogether more than 100,000 clones are present, about 93% being singletons, with the ten largest covering approximately 0.15%. There are 14 residues in the CDR3. Germline CDR1 reads SGHDN; CDR2 reads FVKESK. The sequencing used CD4+ or CD8+ T cells sorted from blood, collected in a trial of the OX40 agonist ivuxolimab. The chain is built from TRBV14 and TRBJ2-7; D ambiguous. This receptor was obtained from an adult with an advanced solid tumor such as melanoma, head and neck, liver or kidney cancer. CDR3 sequence: CASSPSTPGTSQHF. CDR3 nucleotides: TGTGCCAGCAGCCCCTCTACTCCGGGTACCAGTCAGCACTTC.